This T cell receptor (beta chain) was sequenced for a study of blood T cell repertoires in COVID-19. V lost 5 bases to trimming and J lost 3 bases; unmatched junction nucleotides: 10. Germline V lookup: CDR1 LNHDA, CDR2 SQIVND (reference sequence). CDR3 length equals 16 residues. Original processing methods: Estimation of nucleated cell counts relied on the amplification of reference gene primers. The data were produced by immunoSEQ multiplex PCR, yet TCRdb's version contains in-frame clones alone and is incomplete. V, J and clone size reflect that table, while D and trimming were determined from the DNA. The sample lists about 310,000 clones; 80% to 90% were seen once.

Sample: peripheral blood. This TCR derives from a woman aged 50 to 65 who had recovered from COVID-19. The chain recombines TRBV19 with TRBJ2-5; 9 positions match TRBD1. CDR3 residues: CASSALTGGSEETQYF. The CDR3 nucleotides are TGTGCCAGTAGTGCACTGACAGGGGGATCGGAAGAGACCCAGTACTTC.